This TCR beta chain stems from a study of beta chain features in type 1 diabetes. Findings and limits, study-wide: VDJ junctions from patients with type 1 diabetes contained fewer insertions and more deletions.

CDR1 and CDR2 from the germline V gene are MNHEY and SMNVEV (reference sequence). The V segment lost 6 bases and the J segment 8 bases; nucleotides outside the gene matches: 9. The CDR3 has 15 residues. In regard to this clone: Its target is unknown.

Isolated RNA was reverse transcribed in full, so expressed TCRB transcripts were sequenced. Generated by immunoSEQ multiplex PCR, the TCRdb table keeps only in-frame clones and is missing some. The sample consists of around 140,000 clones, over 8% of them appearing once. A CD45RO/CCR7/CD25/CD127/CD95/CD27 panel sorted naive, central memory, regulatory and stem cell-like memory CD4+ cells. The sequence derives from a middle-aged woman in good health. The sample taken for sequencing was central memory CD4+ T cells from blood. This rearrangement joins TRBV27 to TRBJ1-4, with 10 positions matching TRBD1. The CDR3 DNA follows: TGTGCCAGCAGGAACGACAGGGGGCAGCGAGAAAAACTGTTTTTT. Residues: CASRNDRGQREKLFF.